This is a list of T cell receptor beta chains from one sample in a study of blood T cells in healthy people across ages. One entry per CDR3 protein results from TCRdb running MiXCR on the 5' RACE reads. The sample shows more than 1,000,000 distinct CDR3 sequences, 20% to 25% of them seen only once. The same sample was also studied in work on T cells of mothers and their children.

Sequenced sample: blood. The receptor source for this set is a girl between 2 and 10 years old in good health. Each CDR3 is given with its conserved first and last residue. D genes are given only for firm matches. Some rows mark clone size as missing; the rest say once, few, many or name a class of expanded clone.

-	few	TRBV12-5	TRBJ1-2	10	CAALNYGYTF	TGTGCTGCCCTAAATTATGGCTACACCTTC
-	few	TRBV12-3/TRBV12-4	TRBJ1-5	12	CASSPMTEPQHF	TGTGCCAGCAGTCCGATGACGGAGCCCCAGCATTTT
TRBD1	-	TRBV4-1	TRBJ1-5	16	CASSQVPGGFNQPQHF	TGCGCCAGCAGCCAAGTTCCAGGGGGTTTCAATCAGCCCCAGCATTTT
-	few	TRBV12-3/TRBV12-4	TRBJ1-2	13	CASSRNISVGYTF	TGTGCCAGCAGTCGGAACATCTCGGTGGGCTACACCTTC
TRBD2	few	TRBV4-1	TRBJ2-7	17	CASSLGTSGDPLYEQYF	TGCGCCAGCAGTCTCGGGACTAGCGGAGATCCCCTCTACGAGCAGTACTTC
-	few	TRBV7-2	TRBJ1-4	13	CASSLAWDVKLFF	TGTGCCAGCAGCTTAGCCTGGGATGTAAAACTGTTTTTT
TRBD1	-	TRBV5-5	TRBJ2-5	16	CASSLAGTGVQETQYF	TGTGCCAGCAGCCTGGCGGGGACAGGCGTACAAGAGACCCAGTACTTC
-	few	TRBV5-1	TRBJ2-1	14	CASSFEQGGNEQFF	TGCGCCAGCAGCTTTGAACAGGGAGGCAATGAGCAGTTCTTC
TRBD1	few	TRBV5-1	TRBJ1-6	14	CASSLTGDGSPLHF	TGCGCCAGCAGCTTAACAGGGGACGGTTCACCCCTCCACTTT
-	few	TRBV29-1	TRBJ2-7	13	CIVVLAGFYEQYF	TGCATCGTTGTGTTGGCAGGTTTCTACGAGCAGTACTTC
-	few	TRBV7-9	TRBJ1-4	17	CVSSLWRPSATNEKLFF	TGTGTCAGCAGTCTTTGGAGGCCATCCGCGACTAATGAAAAACTGTTTTTT
TRBD2	few	TRBV14	TRBJ2-1	17	CASSQVGGGPVVNEQFF	TGTGCCAGCAGCCAAGTCGGCGGGGGGCCCGTAGTCAATGAGCAGTTCTTC
-	few	TRBV20-1	TRBJ2-4	13	CSAKRGRQNIQYF	TGCAGTGCTAAAAGAGGGCGACAAAACATTCAGTACTTC
-	few	TRBV11-2	TRBJ2-7	14	CASSLVAEVYEQYF	TGTGCCAGCAGCTTAGTTGCAGAAGTCTACGAGCAGTACTTC
TRBD1	few	TRBV7-8	TRBJ2-3	18	CASSLVLSGDRGTDTQYF	TGTGCCAGCAGCTTAGTTCTCTCCGGGGACAGGGGAACAGATACGCAGTATTTT
TRBD1	-	TRBV11-2	TRBJ1-1	16	CASSDPTGPLNTEAFF	TGTGCCAGCAGCGACCCGACAGGGCCTTTGAACACTGAAGCTTTCTTT
-	-	TRBV6-2/TRBV6-3	TRBJ2-7	14	CASIAPSGSYKQYF	TGTGCCAGCATTGCCCCTTCGGGTTCCTACAAGCAGTACTTC
-	few	TRBV29-1	TRBJ1-1	11	CSVRDNTEAFF	TGCAGCGTGAGGGATAACACTGAAGCTTTCTTT
-	-	TRBV20-1	TRBJ2-7	13	CSAREKYSYEQYF	TGCAGTGCCAGGGAGAAGTACTCCTACGAGCAGTACTTC
-	few	TRBV5-1	TRBJ1-1	15	CASSLGSTADTEAFF	TGCGCCAGCAGCTTGGGTTCGACAGCGGACACTGAAGCTTTCTTT
-	few	TRBV12-3/TRBV12-4	TRBJ1-4	14	CASSRDRLSEKLFF	TGTGCCAGCAGCCGCGACAGGCTTAGTGAAAAACTGTTTTTT
TRBD1	-	TRBV6-5	TRBJ1-1	17	CASSFLTGAGPNTEAFF	TGTGCCAGCAGTTTCTTGACAGGGGCCGGACCGAACACTGAAGCTTTCTTT
-	-	TRBV7-9	TRBJ2-5	12	CASSLDSETQCF	TGTGCCAGCAGCCTGGATTCCGAGACCCAGTGCTTC
-	few	TRBV12-3/TRBV12-4	TRBJ2-5	15	CASSLRGARSNEQYF	TGTGCCAGCAGTTTACGAGGGGCGCGAAGTAATGAGCAGTACTTC
-	-	TRBV20-1	TRBJ2-1	15	CSARNILGDNNEQFF	TGCAGTGCTAGAAATATACTCGGGGATAACAATGAGCAGTTCTTC
-	-	TRBV2	TRBJ1-6	15	CASSERLGKGSPLHF	TGTGCCAGCAGTGAAAGACTCGGGAAGGGTTCACCCCTCCACTTT
TRBD1	few	TRBV7-9	TRBJ2-2	16	CASSLRQGPNTGELFF	TGTGCCAGCAGCTTAAGACAGGGGCCGAACACCGGGGAGCTGTTTTTT
TRBD2	many	TRBV28	TRBJ2-7	16	CASSLSSAGGPYEQYF	TGTGCCAGCAGTCTTTCTTCAGCGGGAGGGCCCTACGAGCAGTACTTC
-	-	TRBV18	TRBJ2-1	14	CASSPSVGYNEQFF	TGTGCCAGCTCACCCAGCGTGGGCTACAATGAGCAGTTCTTC
TRBD2	-	TRBV28	TRBJ2-1	13	CASKSGRHNEQFF	TGTGCCAGCAAAAGCGGGAGGCACAATGAGCAGTTCTTC
-	-	TRBV29-1	TRBJ1-3	14	CSVTTDLSGNTIYF	TGCAGCGTCACGACAGACCTCTCTGGAAACACCATATATTTT
-	few	TRBV12-5	TRBJ1-1	13	CASGLRENTEAFF	TGTGCTAGTGGTTTGCGGGAGAACACTGAAGCTTTCTTT
TRBD1	-	TRBV20-1	TRBJ2-1	14	CSAPRDRTYNEQFF	TGCAGTGCTCCCCGGGACAGAACTTACAATGAGCAGTTCTTC
TRBD2	-	TRBV6-1	TRBJ2-7	14	CASSQRDGFYEQYF	TGTGCCAGCAGCCAGCGGGACGGTTTCTACGAGCAGTACTTC
TRBD1	-	TRBV29-1	TRBJ2-2	14	CSVVGQGETGELFF	TGCAGCGTTGTGGGACAGGGGGAGACCGGGGAGCTGTTTTTT